The 18 T cell receptor beta chains given below trace back to one sample, sequenced in a study of OX40 agonist ivuxolimab in advanced cancers. Some clones are missing from TCRdb's copy, which holds only in-frame ones; the method was immunoSEQ multiplex PCR. In the table there are around 44,000 clones, around 88% of which are singletons. Specimen: CD4+ or CD8+ T cells sorted from blood, collected in a trial of the OX40 agonist ivuxolimab. These receptors all stem from an adult with an advanced solid tumor such as melanoma, head and neck, liver or kidney cancer.

The chain joins TRBV4-1 to TRBJ2-6; no firm D call. Per germline, CDR1 MGHRA and CDR2 YSYEKL. V was clipped by 2 bases and J by 4 bases, with 3 bases between them. The CDR3 length is 13 residues. The DNA for the CDR3 is TGCGCCAGCAGCCAAAACGGGGCCAACGTCCTGACTTTC. Translating it yields CASSQNGANVLTF.

This sequence joins TRBV10-3 and TRBJ1-2; the D gene is possibly TRBD1 (5 bases). Germline CDR1 and CDR2: ENHRY and SYGVKD. Trimming took off 3 bases at V and 8 bases at J, with 7 bases between the two ends. The length of the CDR3 is 11 residues. CDR3 coding DNA: TGTGCCATCAGTGAAGGGGAGGGCTACACCTTC. This gives the protein CAISEGEGYTF.

The chain carries TRBV13 and TRBJ2-2, with 8 bases lining up with TRBD1. The germline V gene has CDR1 PRHDT and CDR2 FYEKMQ (reference sequence). The V and J ends lost 6 bases and 4 bases, in that order; junction bases with no gene match: 10. CDR3 size: 16 residues. The CDR3 loop reads CASRRDQGAGTGELFF. DNA of the CDR3: TGTGCCAGCAGACGCGACCAGGGGGCGGGCACCGGGGAGCTGTTTTTT.

The gene calls are TRBV5-4 and TRBJ1-1, with a tentative D call TRBD1 (5 bases). From germline, CDR1 is SGHNT and CDR2 YYREEE (reference sequence). CDR3 length: 16 residues. With 0 bases removed from V and 0 bases from J, the gap between germline ends came to 12 bases. CDR3 in amino acids: CASSLAGGAMNTEAFF. The CDR3 DNA follows: TGTGCCAGCAGCTTGGCGGGGGGAGCCATGAACACTGAAGCTTTCTTT.

The rearrangement links TRBV4-1 to TRBJ2-1; no firm D call. V lost 1 base to trimming and J lost 3 bases, with 13 bases between them. This CDR3 has 16 residues. Germline V lookup: CDR1 MGHRA, CDR2 YSYEKL. For the CDR3, the DNA is TGCGCCAGCAGCCAAGTGGACCTCCTGCACTACAATGAGCAGTTCTTC. Its protein product is CASSQVDLLHYNEQFF.

The chain is built from TRBV7-2 and TRBJ2-3, with 13 bases identical to TRBD2. Germline-derived CDR1 and CDR2 are SGHTA and FQGNSA. J gave up 0 bases and V 10 bases, and 16 bases lay outside the gene matches. This CDR3 is built from 19 residues. CDR3 loop: CATRYPGGTSGASTDTQYF. DNA of the CDR3: TGTGCCACGCGCTACCCTGGGGGGACTAGCGGGGCAAGCACAGATACGCAGTATTTT.

The chain uses TRBV7-9 and TRBJ1-4; TRBD1 aligns across 10 bases. The trim removed 5 bases at V and 3 bases at J, leaving 12 bases unmatched. Germline V CDR1 and CDR2: SEHNR, FQNEAQ (reference sequence). The CDR3 extends over 18 amino acids. The CDR3 DNA follows: TGTGCCAGCAGCACTACGACAGGGGGCGCGATGCCTAATGAAAAACTGTTTTTT. Protein: CASSTTTGGAMPNEKLFF.

This chain uses TRBV19 with TRBJ1-5; D call uncertain. The CDR3 length is 18 residues. Trimming left V 1 base short and J 2 bases short, with 18 bases between. The germline V gene has CDR1 LNHDA and CDR2 SQIVND (reference sequence). The CDR3 is CASSIVAVGRAGNQPQHF. DNA of the CDR3: TGTGCCAGTAGTATAGTGGCTGTCGGGCGGGCGGGCAATCAGCCCCAGCATTTT.

This clone was detected a few times. The rearrangement links TRBV4-1 to TRBJ1-2; 7 nucleotides match TRBD1. The CDR3 sequence is 17 residues long. The V segment lost 2 bases and the J segment 8 bases; nucleotides outside the gene matches: 17. Germline V gene data show CDR1 as MGHRA and CDR2 as YSYEKL. The CDR3 DNA reads as TGCGCCAGCAGCCAAATACAGACCTCAGGGGGGATGAGCGGCTACACCTTC. Its translation is CASSQIQTSGGMSGYTF.

As DNA, the CDR3 is TGTGCCAGCAGCGCGACAGGGGCAGATACGCAGTATTTT. The encoded protein is CASSATGADTQYF. This chain links TRBV9 with TRBJ2-3, with TRBD1 identical over 8 bases. This CDR3 region has 13 residues. With V trimmed by 3 bases and J by 4 bases, 1 base remained unmatched. Looked up from germline, CDR1 is SGDLS and CDR2 is YYNGEE.

V usage is TRBV6-1 and J usage is TRBJ2-2, with 9 bases aligning to TRBD2. Germline CDR1 reads MNHNS; CDR2 reads SASEGT. This CDR3 comprises 15 residues. V lost 4 bases to trimming and J lost 8 bases; unmatched junction nucleotides: 8. The CDR3 DNA reads as TGTGCCAGCAGTGCTTTAGGCGGGGGGGAAGGGGAGCTGTTTTTT. It is translated as CASSALGGGEGELFF.

The J gene is TRBJ2-7, the V gene TRBV4-3, with 8 bases fitting TRBD1. V lost 3 bases to trimming and J lost 5 bases; unmatched junction nucleotides: 6. This CDR3 is 14 amino acids long. Germline V gene sequence: CDR1 LGHNA, CDR2 YSLEER. The CDR3 reads CASSHTSQGDEQYF. The CDR3 region has the DNA TGCGCCAGCAGCCATACCTCACAGGGGGACGAGCAGTACTTC.

In its sample, this clone was seen once. This rearrangement joins TRBV4-1 to TRBJ2-7; 10 bases map to TRBD2. V shed 2 bases and J 5 bases; nucleotides not matched to a gene: 6. CDR1 and CDR2 from the germline V gene are MGHRA and YSYEKL. The length of the CDR3 is 15 residues. CDR3 sequence: CASSQPLAGDHEQYF. CDR3 coding DNA: TGCGCCAGCAGCCAACCGCTAGCGGGAGACCACGAGCAGTACTTC.

The chain links TRBV11-2 to TRBJ2-3; possibly TRBD1 for D (5 bases). Germline CDR1 is SGHAT and CDR2 is FQNNGV. V lost 1 base and J 1 base, leaving 9 bases between the germline ends. This CDR3 is built from 15 residues. This CDR3 is CASSLGVRGTDTQYF. The CDR3, as DNA: TGTGCCAGCAGCTTAGGGGTCAGGGGCACAGATACGCAGTATTTT.

The rearrangement joins TRBV11-2 to TRBJ2-3, with 9 bases aligning to TRBD2. J lost 3 bases, V lost 2 bases, and 3 bases had no gene match. The CDR3 extends over 15 amino acids. Germline V gene sequence: CDR1 SGHAT, CDR2 FQNNGV. The CDR3 reads CASSLLAGMTDTQYF. CDR3 DNA sequence: TGTGCCAGCAGCTTACTAGCGGGGATGACAGATACGCAGTATTTT. Combining the CDR3 with reference TRBV11-2 and TRBJ2-3 gives the whole variable domain EAGVAQSPRYKIIEKRQSVAFWCNPISGHATLYWYQQILGQGPKLLIQFQNNGVVDDSQLPKDRFSAERLKGVDSTLKIQPAKLEDSAVYLCASSLLAGMTDTQYFGPGTRLTVL.

This clone has only one observation. The chain recombines TRBV10-1 with TRBJ1-2; no clear D. Trimming removed 3 bases at V and 8 bases at J, with 10 bases between. Per germline, CDR1 WNHNN and CDR2 SYGVQD (reference sequence). This CDR3 is built from 12 residues. As DNA, the CDR3 is TGCGCCAGCAGTGATGGGGAAGGGGGCTACACCTTC. Residues: CASSDGEGGYTF.

J is TRBJ1-4 and V is TRBV27, with 8 bases matching TRBD1. CDR3 length: 14 residues. Germline assignment: CDR1 MNHEY and CDR2 SMNVEV (reference sequence). V trimming: 6 bases; J trimming: 6 bases; junction bases outside the gene matches: 6. CDR3 in DNA: TGTGCCAGCAGGGGACAGGCTTGGGATGAAAAACTGTTTTTT. Amino acid sequence: CASRGQAWDEKLFF.

The rearrangement joins TRBV28 to TRBJ1-4, with TRBD1 identical over 8 bases. The V gene's germline CDR1 is MDHEN and CDR2 SYDVKM. V lost 4 bases to trimming and J lost 8 bases; unmatched junction nucleotides: 9. This CDR3 region has 15 residues. DNA for the CDR3: TGTGCCAGCAGTTCACTCGGGACAGGAAAAGAAAAACTGTTTTTT. Translation gives CASSSLGTGKEKLFF.